Below, 20 T cell receptor beta chains from the same sample are listed, as sequenced in a study of blood T cell repertoires in COVID-19 (dated by TCRdb to the early 2020s). The library was prepared using the immunoSEQ multiplex PCR assay. This is the immuneACCESS table as TCRdb keeps it, with only in-frame sequences that have V and J called. A part of the clones is gone; compared with another copy, unresolved V genes explain less than half, and the rest is unexplained. The sample contains 250,000 or so clones, 88% of them found a single time. Just under 0.8% of the sample belongs to the ten largest clones. Sequencing input: peripheral blood. Receptor source: a woman in her twenties or thirties with acute or convalescent COVID-19.

The V call is TRBV19, the J call TRBJ2-3; a weak D match, TRBD2 (6 bases). The CDR3 runs to 15 residues. Germline V gene lookup returns CDR1 LNHDA and CDR2 SQIVND (reference sequence). The ends were cut back, 10 bases at V and 7 bases at J, with 24 bases in the middle. The CDR3 DNA reads as TGTGCCACCCGAACGGGGGTAGGAGGGCCTAATACGCAGTATTTT. Translating it yields CATRTGVGGPNTQYF.

V is TRBV7-9 and J is TRBJ2-7, with 9 positions matching TRBD1. V gave up 5 bases and J gave up 4 bases; unmatched junction bases: 6. Germline V gives CDR1 SEHNR, CDR2 FQNEAQ (reference sequence). The CDR3 has 14 amino acids. The CDR3 nucleotides read TGTGCCAGCAGCCCCCGGGACAGGGTGTACGAGCAGTACTTC. Amino acids: CASSPRDRVYEQYF.

This chain uses TRBV5-4 with TRBJ2-5; TRBD2 agrees at 12 bases. This CDR3 region has 16 residues. J was trimmed by 5 bases and V by 4 bases; bases with no gene match: 9. CDR1 is SGHNT and CDR2 is YYREEE in the germline V gene (reference sequence). CDR3 in DNA: TGTGCCAGCAGCACCAACCTAGCGGGAGGGTATGAGACCCAGTACTTC. This codes for CASSTNLAGGYETQYF.

J is TRBJ2-5 and V is TRBV27, with a possible D match to TRBD2 (5 bases). This CDR3 comprises 13 residues. Trimming took off 6 bases at V and 9 bases at J, with 17 bases between the two ends. CDR1 and CDR2 from the germline V gene are MNHEY and SMNVEV (reference sequence). The DNA of the CDR3 is TGTGCCAGCAGCCCCGGCAGGTCGGGATCCCAGTACTTC. Amino acid sequence: CASSPGRSGSQYF.

The chain couples TRBV24-1 to TRBJ2-3, with 9 bases identical to TRBD1. Germline V CDR1 and CDR2: KGHDR, SFDVKD. V trimming: 9 bases; J trimming: 0 bases; junction bases outside the gene matches: 3. This CDR3 is built from 14 residues. The CDR3, as DNA: TGTGCCACCCAGGACAGGGGCAGCACAGATACGCAGTATTTT. It encodes CATQDRGSTDTQYF.

This clone appeared a few times. The gene calls are TRBV5-1 and TRBJ2-5, with 10 nucleotides matching TRBD2. The CDR3 length is 15 residues. Germline assignment: CDR1 SGHRS and CDR2 YFSETQ. The trim removed 1 base at V and 5 bases at J, leaving 5 bases unmatched. CDR3 nucleotides: TGCGCCAGCAGCTTGTCTAGCGGGAGTTTCGAGACCCAGTACTTC. It is translated as CASSLSSGSFETQYF.

The rearrangement joins TRBV6-5 to TRBJ1-3; a weak D match, TRBD1 (5 bases). Trimming removed 7 bases from V and 4 bases from J, with 14 bases in between. The V gene's germline CDR1 is MNHEY and CDR2 SVGAGI. The CDR3 length is 14 residues. CDR3 nucleotide sequence: TGTGCCAGCACGTTGGGGCTGGGCGGAAACACCATATATTTT. Protein sequence: CASTLGLGGNTIYF.

The chain employs TRBV19 and TRBJ1-6, with TRBD1 matching over 9 bases. The V gene end was trimmed by 5 bases and the J gene end by 6 bases; junction bases not matched to a gene: 5. The CDR3 is made up of 15 amino acids. Germline CDR1 LNHDA, CDR2 SQIVND (reference sequence). The CDR3 DNA reads as TGTGCCAGTAGTGTCGAGACAGGGGGTAATTCACCCCTCCACTTT. This sequence encodes CASSVETGGNSPLHF.

The chain links TRBV30 to TRBJ2-7; 7 bases are shared with TRBD2. Trimming cost V 2 bases and J 4 bases; bases outside gene matches: 11. The germline V gene encodes CDR1 GTSNPN and CDR2 SVGIG (reference sequence). CDR3 length: 15 residues. DNA for the CDR3: TGTGCCTGGAGTCCCGGGACTATCGCTCGGTACGAGCAGTACTTC. Its protein is CAWSPGTIARYEQYF.

J is TRBJ2-5 and V is TRBV4-1; 12 bases agree with TRBD2. This CDR3 region has 19 residues. The germline V gene has CDR1 MGHRA and CDR2 YSYEKL. V was clipped by 0 bases and J by 5 bases; unmatched bases: 13. The CDR3 protein is CASSQDVGTSGRGGETQYF. The CDR3 DNA follows: TGCGCCAGCAGCCAAGACGTGGGGACTAGCGGGCGAGGGGGGGAGACCCAGTACTTC.

This chain connects TRBV7-6 to TRBJ2-3; 9 positions match TRBD2. The CDR3 is 15 amino acids. The J segment lost 2 bases and the V segment lost 5 bases, leaving 5 bases of the junction unmatched. The V gene's germline CDR1 is SGHVS and CDR2 FNYEAQ. The CDR3, as DNA: TGTGCCAGCAGCCCGTTAGCGGGGGACACAGATACGCAGTATTTT. This codes for CASSPLAGDTDTQYF.

The genes are TRBV7-8 and TRBJ2-7; 11 bases agree with TRBD2. The germline V gene has CDR1 SGHVS and CDR2 FQNEAQ. This CDR3 contains 15 residues. The trim removed 4 bases at V and 5 bases at J, leaving 7 bases unmatched. CDR3 amino acids: CASSSSSGRLNEQYF. In DNA form, the CDR3 reads TGTGCCAGCAGCTCGTCTAGCGGGAGGTTAAACGAGCAGTACTTC.

CDR3 DNA sequence: TGTGCCAGCAGCCCGGTAACCGGGACTAGCGACCCCACTAGCACAGATACGCAGTATTTT. This codes for CASSPVTGTSDPTSTDTQYF. The chain combines TRBV5-4 with TRBJ2-3; 10 bases line up with TRBD2. The J segment lost 0 bases and the V segment lost 4 bases, leaving 17 bases of the junction unmatched. Germline V gene data show CDR1 as SGHNT and CDR2 as YYREEE (reference sequence). This CDR3 is 20 amino acids long.

This clone has just one count. The V call is TRBV9, the J call TRBJ2-3; D may be TRBD1 (5 bases). Deletions cut 6 bases from V and 2 bases from J, with 13 bases between. The CDR3 has 14 residues. CDR1 SGDLS and CDR2 YYNGEE come from the germline V gene. CDR3 nucleotide sequence: TGTGCCAGCACCCAAGGACATAACACAGATACGCAGTATTTT. Translated: CASTQGHNTDTQYF. Complete variable domain (other parts from reference TRBV9 and TRBJ2-3): DSGVTQTPKHLITATGQRVTLRCSPRSGDLSVYWYQQSLDQGLQFLIQYYNGEERAKGNILERFSAQQFPDLHSELNLSSLELGDSALYFCASTQGHNTDTQYFGPGTRLTVL.

Notes on this clone: This same CDR3 is encoded by further DNA sequences in the sample. The chain couples TRBV19 to TRBJ2-1, with 7 bases matching TRBD2. CDR1 is LNHDA, CDR2 SQIVND, per germline (reference sequence). The CDR3 loop spans 16 amino acids. The ends lost 3 bases at V and 2 bases at J; junction bases unmatched: 7. CDR3 in DNA: TGTGCCAGTAGTATCGGTAGCGGGCTCCCCTACAATGAGCAGTTCTTC. Translating gives CASSIGSGLPYNEQFF.

CDR3 sequence (DNA): TGTGCCAGCAGCAAAGGCGCTAGGAATGAAAAACTGTTTTTT. It encodes CASSKGARNEKLFF. V and J are TRBV27 and TRBJ1-4, with D unclear. The CDR3 totals 14 residues. CDR1 is MNHEY, CDR2 SMNVEV, per germline (reference sequence). Deletions cut 6 bases from V and 5 bases from J, with 13 bases between.

This clone was recorded only once. V is TRBV7-8 and J is TRBJ2-2; TRBD2 matches at 8 bases. The V and J ends lost 2 bases and 7 bases, in that order; junction bases with no gene match: 9. This CDR3 is built from 16 residues. In germline, CDR1 is SGHVS, CDR2 FQNEAQ. The CDR3: CASSLISGIMVGELFF. The CDR3 nucleotides are TGTGCCAGCAGCTTAATTAGCGGGATAATGGTCGGGGAGCTGTTTTTT.

This sequence joins TRBV6-5 and TRBJ1-2; weak D call: TRBD1 (6 bases). CDR3 length: 12 amino acids. V lost 6 bases and J lost 2, with 7 bases in between. Germline values: CDR1 MNHEY, CDR2 SVGAGI. CDR3 sequence reads: CASRQGNYGYTF. Here the CDR3 DNA reads TGTGCCAGCAGGCAGGGGAACTATGGCTACACCTTC.

This chain joins TRBV29-1 and TRBJ2-2; TRBD1 aligns across 8 bases. Unmatched junction bases numbered 4, after V lost 6 bases and J lost 4 bases. CDR1 and CDR2 (germline): SQVTM, ANQGSEA. This CDR3 spans 13 amino acids. This CDR3 reads CSVLQGGTGELFF. The CDR3 DNA is TGCAGCGTACTACAGGGGGGCACCGGGGAGCTGTTTTTT.

J is TRBJ1-6 and V is TRBV27; TRBD1 agrees at 8 bases. The germline CDR1 and CDR2 sequences are MNHEY and SMNVEV (reference sequence). CDR3 size: 16 residues. The ends lost 2 bases at V and 3 bases at J; junction bases unmatched: 3. The CDR3, as DNA: TGTGCCAGCAGTTTAACCGGGACAGGCTATAATTCACCCCTCCACTTT. Translating it yields CASSLTGTGYNSPLHF.